Listed below are T cell receptor beta chains from one sample, sequenced in a study of siplizumab effects on memory and regulatory T cells. Using immunoSEQ multiplex PCR, the repertoire was profiled, and TCRdb retains in-frame clones only, with some absent. The sample consists of about 40,000 clones, roughly nine tenths of them appearing once. The sequenced sample consisted of naive CD4+ T cells sorted from blood. These receptors were collected from a human donor in good health. Both conserved end residues are part of each CDR3. D genes are given only for firm matches. Clone size is not always given. Where it is, it says once, few, many or a class for expanded clones.

TRBJ2-2	-	TRBV6-5	TRBD2	TGTGCCAGCAGTTCCTCCGGGGGGACCGGGGAGCTGTTTTTT	CASSSSGGTGELFF
TRBJ1-5	-	TRBV30	TRBD1	TGTGCCTGGAGTCCGGACAGGGGAAATCAGCCCCAGCATTTT	CAWSPDRGNQPQHF
TRBJ2-4	-	TRBV7-9	-	TGTGCCAGCAGCTTGGGGTCCAAAAACATTCAGTACTTC	CASSLGSKNIQYF
TRBJ1-2	-	TRBV5-4	-	TGTGCCAGCACCCTAAACAAGGGTACAGACTATGGCTACACCTTC	CASTLNKGTDYGYTF
TRBJ2-3	-	TRBV2	-	TGTGCCAGCAGTGCGGCGGGGACCACTAGCACAGATACGCAGTATTTT	CASSAAGTTSTDTQYF
TRBJ1-3	once	TRBV7-8	-	TGTGCCAGCAGTCTCACTAGGCCGGGAAACACCATATATTTT	CASSLTRPGNTIYF
TRBJ1-1	-	TRBV5-1	-	TGCGCCAGCAGCTTGGAAGGACACAGGAACACTGAAGCTTTCTTT	CASSLEGHRNTEAFF
TRBJ2-5	once	TRBV2	-	TGTGCCAGCGTAAGAGAATCCGTCAAAGAGACCCAGTACTTC	CASVRESVKETQYF
TRBJ2-7	-	TRBV5-1	TRBD2	TGCGCCAGCAGCGAGAGCGGGGGAGGCTACGAGCAGTACTTC	CASSESGGGYEQYF
TRBJ1-1	-	TRBV7-2	TRBD1	TGTGCCAGCAGCTTAGTCGGGACGGACAGGTACCACACTGAAGCTTTCTTT	CASSLVGTDRYHTEAFF
TRBJ2-2	-	TRBV5-1	-	TGCGCCAGCAGCTTGGCCGCCAGACACACCGGGGAGCTGTTTTTT	CASSLAARHTGELFF
TRBJ1-5	-	TRBV28	-	TGTGCCACTAACGATCCCCCCCTCAGGAATAATCAGCCCCAGCATTTT	CATNDPPLRNNQPQHF
TRBJ1-2	once	TRBV11-2	-	TGTGCCAGCAGCTTAGATCTTAGGGGGGATGGCTACACCTTC	CASSLDLRGDGYTF
TRBJ2-7	once	TRBV6-5	TRBD1	TGTGCCAGCAGTTATCAGGACAGGGACTACGAGCAGTACTTC	CASSYQDRDYEQYF
TRBJ1-1	-	TRBV14	-	TGTGCCAGCAGCCAACAGGTTTACACTGAAGCTTTCTTT	CASSQQVYTEAFF
TRBJ1-5	-	TRBV28	-	TGTGCCAGCAGTTCTGACGATCAGCCCCAGCATTTT	CASSSDDQPQHF
TRBJ1-2	-	TRBV7-9	TRBD1	TGTGCCAGCAACCTAGGACAGGGATCGCTATATGGCTACACCTTC	CASNLGQGSLYGYTF
TRBJ2-6	-	TRBV2	-	TGTGCCAGTCCCCAGGAGGGACCTGGGGCCAACGTCCTGACTTTC	CASPQEGPGANVLTF
TRBJ2-5	-	TRBV2	-	TGTGCCAGCACCCGGGAGAGGGAGGAGACCCAGTACTTC	CASTREREETQYF
TRBJ1-4	once	TRBV18	TRBD1	TGTGCCAGCTCACCAAGGGGACAGGGAACAACTAATGAAAAACTGTTTTTT	CASSPRGQGTTNEKLFF
TRBJ2-7	-	TRBV6-1	-	TGTGCCAGCAGTGAGTCAGGAACCTACGAGCAGTACTTC	CASSESGTYEQYF
TRBJ2-7	-	TRBV23-1	-	TGCGCCAGCAGTCGCTACTTTCGATCTTTCTACGAGCAGTACTTC	CASSRYFRSFYEQYF
TRBJ2-7	-	TRBV6-5	-	TGTGCCAGCAGTTACTCAAGGGAAAGTGTCCTCGGCGAGCAGTACTTC	CASSYSRESVLGEQYF
TRBJ2-7	-	TRBV10-2	TRBD2	TGCGCCAGCAGTGAGGTGGGGGAGGGCCGGTACGAGCAGTACTTC	CASSEVGEGRYEQYF
TRBJ1-4	-	TRBV5-1	-	TGCGCCAGCAGCTTGGTGGCAACTAATGAAAAACTGTTTTTT	CASSLVATNEKLFF
TRBJ2-5	-	TRBV29-1	TRBD1	TGCAGCGTTAAGGGCCGGCAGGGGGTTGAGACCCAGTACTTC	CSVKGRQGVETQYF
TRBJ1-1	-	TRBV29-1	-	TGCAGCGCTCCGGGACATTTAAACACTGAAGCTTTCTTT	CSAPGHLNTEAFF
TRBJ1-1	-	TRBV7-6	-	TGTGCCAGCAGCTCCGGCGGAACTGAAGCTTTCTTT	CASSSGGTEAFF
TRBJ2-2	-	TRBV14	TRBD1	TGTGCCAGCAGACGGACAGGGAACACCGGGGAGCTGTTTTTT	CASRRTGNTGELFF